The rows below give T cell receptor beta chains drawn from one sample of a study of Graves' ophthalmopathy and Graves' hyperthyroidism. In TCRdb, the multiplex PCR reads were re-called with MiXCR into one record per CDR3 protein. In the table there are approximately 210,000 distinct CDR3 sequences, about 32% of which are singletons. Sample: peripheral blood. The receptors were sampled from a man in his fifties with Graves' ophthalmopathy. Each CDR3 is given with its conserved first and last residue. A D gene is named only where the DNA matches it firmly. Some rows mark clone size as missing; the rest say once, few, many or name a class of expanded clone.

CATGSGATNTGELFF	TGTGCCACCGGATCAGGGGCGACCAACACCGGGGAGCTGTTTTTT	TRBV24-1	TRBJ2-2	many	NA
CASSLEVENTEAFF	TGCGCCAGCAGCTTGGAGGTCGAGAACACTGAAGCTTTCTTT	TRBV5-1	TRBJ1-1	many	NA
CAWSSGDGRQPQHF	TGTGCCTGGAGTTCGGGGGACGGGAGACAGCCCCAGCATTTT	TRBV30	TRBJ1-5	many	NA
CASGGTLRTEAFF	TGTGCCAGCGGTGGGACGTTGCGAACTGAAGCTTTCTTT	TRBV7-2	TRBJ1-1	NA	NA
CSARTGRGFETQYF	TGCAGTGCTAGAACGGGACGAGGGTTTGAGACCCAGTACTTC	TRBV20-1	TRBJ2-5	many	NA
CASSPDRATEAFF	TGCGCCAGCAGCCCAGACAGGGCCACTGAAGCTTTCTTT	TRBV5-1	TRBJ1-1	many	TRBD1
CASSLFRRDTEAFF	TGTGCCAGCAGCTTATTTCGCCGGGACACTGAAGCTTTCTTT	TRBV11-2	TRBJ1-1	many	NA
CSARDGSGLSQPQHF	TGCAGTGCTAGAGATGGGTCAGGGCTGAGTCAGCCCCAGCATTTT	TRBV20-1	TRBJ1-5	many	NA
CASGVSGTAYEQYF	TGTGCTAGTGGCGTATCCGGGACCGCCTACGAGCAGTACTTC	TRBV12-5	TRBJ2-7	many	NA
CASRRTGDRDNEQFF	TGTGCCAGCAGGAGGACAGGGGACCGGGACAATGAGCAGTTCTTC	TRBV6-1	TRBJ2-1	many	TRBD1
CASSKLAGGLETQYF	TGTGCCAGCAGCAAACTAGCGGGAGGTCTAGAGACCCAGTACTTC	TRBV12-3/TRBV12-4	TRBJ2-5	once	TRBD2
CASSLEAISYEQYF	TGCGCCAGCAGCTTAGAGGCGATCTCCTACGAGCAGTACTTC	TRBV5-1	TRBJ2-7	NA	NA
CASSLDPGETQYF	TGTGCCAGCAGCTTAGATCCAGGAGAGACCCAGTACTTC	TRBV7-2	TRBJ2-5	many	NA